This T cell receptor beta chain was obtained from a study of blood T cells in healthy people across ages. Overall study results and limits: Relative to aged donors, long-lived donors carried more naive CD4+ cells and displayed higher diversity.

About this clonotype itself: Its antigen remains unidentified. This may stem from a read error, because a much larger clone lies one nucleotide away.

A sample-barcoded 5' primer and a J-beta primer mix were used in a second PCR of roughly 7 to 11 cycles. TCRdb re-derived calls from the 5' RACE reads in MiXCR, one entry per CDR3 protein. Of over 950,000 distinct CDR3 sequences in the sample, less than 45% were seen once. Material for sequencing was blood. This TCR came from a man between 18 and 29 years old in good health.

The CDR3 reads CASSQDCFLSYEQYF. The CDR3 DNA reads TGTGCCAGCAGCCAAGACTGTTTTCTCTCCTACGAGCAGTACTTC. The chain combines TRBV3-1 with TRBJ2-7; D is unresolved. Looked up from germline, CDR1 is LGHDT and CDR2 is YNNKEL (reference sequence). The V gene lost 0 bases and the J gene lost 0 bases, with 9 bases spanning the gap. The CDR3 is 15 residues long.